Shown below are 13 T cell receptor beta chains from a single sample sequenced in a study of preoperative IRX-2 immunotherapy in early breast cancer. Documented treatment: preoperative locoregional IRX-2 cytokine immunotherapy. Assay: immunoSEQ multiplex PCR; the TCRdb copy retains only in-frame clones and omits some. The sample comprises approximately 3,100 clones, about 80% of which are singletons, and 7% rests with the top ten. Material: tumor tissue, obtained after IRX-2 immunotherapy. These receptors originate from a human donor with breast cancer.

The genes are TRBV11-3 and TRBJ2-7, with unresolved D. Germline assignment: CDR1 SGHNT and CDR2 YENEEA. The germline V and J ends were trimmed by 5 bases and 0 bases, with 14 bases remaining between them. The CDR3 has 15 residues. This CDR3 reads CASSLIGSSSYEQYF. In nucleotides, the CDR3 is TGTGCCAGCAGCCTGATCGGTAGCAGCTCCTACGAGCAGTACTTC.

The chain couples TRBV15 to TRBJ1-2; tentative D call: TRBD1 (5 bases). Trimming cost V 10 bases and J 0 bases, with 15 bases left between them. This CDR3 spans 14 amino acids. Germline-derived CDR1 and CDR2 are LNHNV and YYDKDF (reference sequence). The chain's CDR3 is CASTGWGTNYGYTF. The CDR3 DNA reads TGTGCCAGCACCGGCTGGGGCACTAACTATGGCTACACCTTC.

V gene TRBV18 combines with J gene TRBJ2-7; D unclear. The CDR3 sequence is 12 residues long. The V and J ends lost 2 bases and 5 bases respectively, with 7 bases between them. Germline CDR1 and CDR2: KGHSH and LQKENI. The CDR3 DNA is TGTGCCAGCTCACCATCCTCGGACGAGCAGTACTTC. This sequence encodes CASSPSSDEQYF.

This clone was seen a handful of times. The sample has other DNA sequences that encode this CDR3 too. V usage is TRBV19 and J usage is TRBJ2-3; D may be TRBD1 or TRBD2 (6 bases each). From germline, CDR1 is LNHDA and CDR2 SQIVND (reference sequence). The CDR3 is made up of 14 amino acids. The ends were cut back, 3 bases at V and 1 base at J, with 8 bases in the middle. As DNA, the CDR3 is TGTGCCAGTAGTATTAGGGGGGGCACAGATACGCAGTATTTT. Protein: CASSIRGGTDTQYF.

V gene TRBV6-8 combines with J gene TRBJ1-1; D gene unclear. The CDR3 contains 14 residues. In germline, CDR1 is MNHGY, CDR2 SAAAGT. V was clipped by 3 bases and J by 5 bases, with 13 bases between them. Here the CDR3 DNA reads TGTGCCAGCAGTTATACCGCCAGGCGGACTGAAGCTTTCTTT. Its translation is CASSYTARRTEAFF.

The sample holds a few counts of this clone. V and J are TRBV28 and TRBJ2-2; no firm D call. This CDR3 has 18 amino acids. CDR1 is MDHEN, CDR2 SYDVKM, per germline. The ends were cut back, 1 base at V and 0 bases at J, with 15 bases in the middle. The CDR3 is CASSLFGRVSANTGELFF. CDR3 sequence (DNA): TGTGCCAGCAGTTTATTCGGTAGGGTCAGCGCGAACACCGGGGAGCTGTTTTTT.

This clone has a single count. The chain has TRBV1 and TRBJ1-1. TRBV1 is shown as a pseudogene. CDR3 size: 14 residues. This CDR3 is CASSQEFMNTEAFF. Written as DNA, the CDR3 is TGCGCCAGCAGCCAAGAGTTTATGAACACTGAAGCTTTCTTT.

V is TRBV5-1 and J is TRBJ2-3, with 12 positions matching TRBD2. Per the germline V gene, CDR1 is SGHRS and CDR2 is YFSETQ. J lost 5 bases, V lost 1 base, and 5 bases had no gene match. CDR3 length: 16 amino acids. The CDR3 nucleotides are TGCGCCAGCAGCTTGTTGGCTAGCGGGAGGGAAGATACGCAGTATTTT. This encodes CASSLLASGREDTQYF.

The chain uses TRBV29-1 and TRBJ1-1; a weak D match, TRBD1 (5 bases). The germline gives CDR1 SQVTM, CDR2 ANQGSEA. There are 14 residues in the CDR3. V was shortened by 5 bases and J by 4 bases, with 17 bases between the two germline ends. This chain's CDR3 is CSVSGTSEGTEAFF. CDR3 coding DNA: TGCAGCGTTTCAGGGACCTCCGAGGGCACTGAAGCTTTCTTT.

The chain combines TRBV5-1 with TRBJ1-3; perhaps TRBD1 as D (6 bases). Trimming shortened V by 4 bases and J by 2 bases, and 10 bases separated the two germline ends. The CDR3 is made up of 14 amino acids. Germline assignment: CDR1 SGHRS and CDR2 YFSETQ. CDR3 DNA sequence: TGCGCCAGCAGCCCGCAGGGGACTGGAAACACCATATATTTT. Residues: CASSPQGTGNTIYF.

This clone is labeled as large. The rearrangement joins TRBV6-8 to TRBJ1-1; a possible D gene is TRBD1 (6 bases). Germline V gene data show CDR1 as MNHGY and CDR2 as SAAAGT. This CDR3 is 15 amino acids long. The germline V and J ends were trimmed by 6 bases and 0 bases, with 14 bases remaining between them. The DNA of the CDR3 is TGTGCCAGCAGGCAAAAGGGGGGCATGAACACTGAAGCTTTCTTT. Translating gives CASRQKGGMNTEAFF.

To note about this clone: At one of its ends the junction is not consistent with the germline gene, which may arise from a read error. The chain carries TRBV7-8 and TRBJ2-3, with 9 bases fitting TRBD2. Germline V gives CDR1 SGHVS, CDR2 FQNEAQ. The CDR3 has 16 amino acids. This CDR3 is CASSLAGGQSQDTQYF. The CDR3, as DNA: TGTGCCAGCAGCTTGGCGGGAGGGCAGTCTCAAGATACACAGTATTTT.

CDR3 sequence: CASSLDARLAGEREQYF. As DNA, the CDR3 is TGTGCCAGCAGCTTAGATGCCAGACTAGCGGGAGAGAGAGAGCAGTACTTC. V is TRBV11-3 and J is TRBJ2-7; TRBD2 aligns across 12 bases. Losses at the gene ends were 0 bases for V and 7 bases for J; bases not matched to a gene: 10. The CDR3 spans 17 residues. Per the germline V gene, CDR1 is SGHNT and CDR2 is YENEEA.